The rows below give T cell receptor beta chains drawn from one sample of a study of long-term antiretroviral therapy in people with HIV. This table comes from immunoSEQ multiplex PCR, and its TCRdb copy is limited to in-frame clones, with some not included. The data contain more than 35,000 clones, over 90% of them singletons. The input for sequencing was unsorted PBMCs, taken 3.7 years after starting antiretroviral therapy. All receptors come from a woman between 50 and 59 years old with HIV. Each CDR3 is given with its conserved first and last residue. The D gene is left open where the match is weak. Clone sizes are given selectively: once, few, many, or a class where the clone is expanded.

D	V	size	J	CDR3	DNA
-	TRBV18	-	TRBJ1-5	CASSQAMDQPQHF	TGTGCCAGCTCACAGGCGATGGATCAGCCCCAGCATTTT
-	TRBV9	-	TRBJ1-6	CASSVAYNSPLHF	TGTGCCAGCAGCGTAGCTTATAATTCACCCCTCCACTTT
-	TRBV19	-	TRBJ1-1	CASSMRTANTEAFF	TGTGCCAGTAGTATGCGAACAGCGAACACTGAAGCTTTCTTT
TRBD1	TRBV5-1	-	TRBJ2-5	CASSLLGQGPSGETQYF	TGCGCCAGCAGCTTGTTGGGACAGGGGCCGTCTGGAGAGACCCAGTACTTC
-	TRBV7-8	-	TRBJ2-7	CASSSRQRDYEQYF	TGTGCCAGCAGCTCCCGACAGCGTGACTACGAGCAGTACTTC
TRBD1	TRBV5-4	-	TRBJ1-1	CASSTDRLNTEAFF	TGTGCCAGCAGCACGGACAGGCTGAACACTGAAGCTTTCTTT
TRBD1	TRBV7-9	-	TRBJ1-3	CASSRQGQVFGNTIYF	TGTGCCAGCAGTCGCCAGGGACAGGTCTTTGGAAACACCATATATTTT
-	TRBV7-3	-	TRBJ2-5	CASSLGAGRGETQYF	TGTGCCAGCAGCTTAGGGGCGGGGAGAGGGGAGACCCAGTACTTC
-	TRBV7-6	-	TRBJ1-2	CASSTGHLNGYTF	TGTGCCAGCAGCACTGGGCATCTGAATGGCTACACCTTC
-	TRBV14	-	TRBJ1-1	CASSQQGGGEAFF	TGTGCCAGCAGCCAACAGGGAGGAGGTGAAGCTTTCTTT
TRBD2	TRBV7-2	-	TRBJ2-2	CASSLARGDMRELFF	TGTGCCAGCAGCTTAGCGCGGGGGGACATGCGGGAGCTGTTTTTT
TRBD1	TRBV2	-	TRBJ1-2	CASRGPIGQGHYGYTF	TGTGCCAGCCGAGGCCCCATAGGACAGGGGCACTATGGCTACACCTTC
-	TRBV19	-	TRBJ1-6	CASREAVAGSPLHF	TGTGCCAGTCGGGAGGCTGTGGCAGGTTCACCCCTCCACTTT
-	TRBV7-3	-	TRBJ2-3	CASSLSSTGLRYF	TGTGCCAGCAGCTTAAGCAGTACCGGACTAAGGTATTTT
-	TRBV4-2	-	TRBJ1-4	CASGARGTGEKLFF	TGTGCCAGCGGGGCGAGGGGAACGGGAGAAAAACTGTTTTTT
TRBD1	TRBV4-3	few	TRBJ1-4	CASSQDLGRGDEKLFF	TGCGCCAGCAGCCAAGATTTGGGCAGGGGGGATGAAAAACTGTTTTTT
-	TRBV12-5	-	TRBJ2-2	CASGLEDTGELFF	TGTGCTAGTGGTTTGGAGGACACCGGGGAGCTGTTTTTT
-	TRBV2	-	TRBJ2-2	CASLRSYTGELFF	TGTGCCAGCTTGAGGAGTTACACCGGGGAGCTGTTTTTT
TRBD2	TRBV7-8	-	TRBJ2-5	CASSLLAGHQETQYF	TGTGCCAGCAGCTTACTAGCGGGCCACCAAGAGACCCAGTACTTC
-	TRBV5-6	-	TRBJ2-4	CASSFTTLAKNIQYF	TGTGCCAGCAGCTTCACTACTTTAGCCAAAAACATTCAGTACTTC
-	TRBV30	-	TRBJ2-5	CAWSPLGETQYF	TGTGCCTGGAGTCCCCTAGGGGAGACCCAGTACTTC
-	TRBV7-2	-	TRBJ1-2	CASSLGPGNYGYTF	TGTGCCAGCAGCTTAGGTCCGGGTAACTATGGCTACACCTTC
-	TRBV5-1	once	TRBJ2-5	CASSFAGVGETQYF	TGCGCCAGCAGCTTCGCAGGGGTAGGGGAGACCCAGTACTTC
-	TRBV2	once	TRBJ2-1	CASSDTSGPSSSSYNEQFF	TGTGCCAGCAGTGACACCAGCGGCCCTTCTTCGAGCTCCTACAATGAGCAGTTCTTC
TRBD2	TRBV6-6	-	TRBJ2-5	CASSERTSGKETQYF	TGTGCCAGCAGCGAACGGACTAGCGGTAAAGAGACCCAGTACTTC
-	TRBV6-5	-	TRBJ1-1	CASGVGAEAFF	TGTGCCAGCGGGGTGGGAGCTGAAGCTTTCTTT
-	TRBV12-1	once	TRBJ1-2	CASSYSGGLDYGYTF	TGTGCCAGCAGCTACTCAGGGGGTCTCGACTATGGCTACACCTTC
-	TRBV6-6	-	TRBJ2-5	CASSYASRQETQYF	TGTGCCAGCAGTTACGCTAGTCGCCAAGAGACCCAGTACTTC
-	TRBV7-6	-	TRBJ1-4	CASRGGGADPNEKLFF	TGTGCCAGCAGGGGAGGGGGGGCTGACCCTAATGAAAAACTGTTTTTT
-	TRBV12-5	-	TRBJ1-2	CASGSRWDGYTF	TGTGCTAGTGGTTCCAGGTGGGATGGCTACACCTTC
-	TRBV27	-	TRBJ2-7	CASSLTTGPYEQYF	TGTGCCAGCAGTCTAACGACAGGCCCCTACGAGCAGTACTTC
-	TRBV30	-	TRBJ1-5	CAWSVSTGNQPQHF	TGTGCCTGGAGTGTAAGTACGGGCAATCAGCCCCAGCATTTT
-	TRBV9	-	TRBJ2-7	CASSVGDTSYEQYF	TGTGCCAGCAGCGTAGGGGACACGTCCTACGAGCAGTACTTC
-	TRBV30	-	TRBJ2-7	CAWSVPGESYEQYF	TGTGCCTGGAGTGTACCCGGGGAAAGCTACGAGCAGTACTTC
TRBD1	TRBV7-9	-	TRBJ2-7	CASSSGQGAGDEQYF	TGTGCCAGCAGCTCAGGACAGGGGGCAGGGGACGAGCAGTACTTC
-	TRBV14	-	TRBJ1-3	CASSQDHGSGNTIYF	TGTGCCAGCAGCCAAGATCACGGGTCCGGAAACACCATATATTTT
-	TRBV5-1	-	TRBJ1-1	CASSLASNTEAFF	TGCGCCAGCAGCTTGGCCTCGAACACTGAAGCTTTCTTT
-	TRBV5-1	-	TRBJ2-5	CASSPVGSQETQYF	TGCGCCAGCAGCCCGGTGGGGAGCCAAGAGACCCAGTACTTC
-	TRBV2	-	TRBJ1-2	CASSLAQGNYGYTF	TGTGCCAGCAGTCTTGCTCAGGGTAACTATGGCTACACCTTC
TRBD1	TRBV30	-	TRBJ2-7	CAAIGTGGYEQYF	TGTGCGGCCATCGGGACAGGGGGTTACGAGCAGTACTTC
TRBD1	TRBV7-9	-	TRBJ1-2	CASSFSLGQGGGYTF	TGTGCCAGCAGCTTTAGTTTGGGACAGGGCGGCGGCTACACCTTC
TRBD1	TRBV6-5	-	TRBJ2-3	CASSLGQGRGDTQYF	TGTGCCAGCAGTTTGGGACAGGGGCGGGGGGATACGCAGTATTTT
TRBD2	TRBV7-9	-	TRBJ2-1	CASSAGLAGENNEQFF	TGTGCCAGCAGCGCGGGTCTAGCGGGGGAGAACAATGAGCAGTTCTTC
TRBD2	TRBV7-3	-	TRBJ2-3	CASSRDGTSTDTQYF	TGTGCCAGCAGCCGAGACGGGACTAGTACAGATACGCAGTATTTT
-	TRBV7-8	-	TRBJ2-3	CASSLSGLTDTQYF	TGTGCCAGCAGCTTATCCGGACTCACAGATACGCAGTATTTT
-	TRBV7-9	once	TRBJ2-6	CASSLPGISGANVLTF	TGTGCCAGCAGCTTACCGGGGATCTCTGGGGCCAACGTCCTGACTTTC
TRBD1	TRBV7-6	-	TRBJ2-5	CASSYLTGTVKETQYF	TGTGCCAGCAGTTATTTAACCGGGACAGTTAAAGAGACCCAGTACTTC
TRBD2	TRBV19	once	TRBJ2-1	CASSPRLAAYNEQFF	TGTGCCAGTAGTCCCAGACTAGCGGCCTACAATGAGCAGTTCTTC
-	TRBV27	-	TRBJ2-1	CASSLGNEQFF	TGTGCCAGCAGTTTGGGGAATGAGCAGTTCTTC
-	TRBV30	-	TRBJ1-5	CAWSPLLGQPNQPQHF	TGTGCCTGGAGTCCCCTTCTAGGGCAGCCCAATCAGCCCCAGCATTTT
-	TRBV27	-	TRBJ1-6	CASRIGPGDSPLHF	TGTGCCAGCAGGATCGGCCCGGGGGATTCACCCCTCCACTTT
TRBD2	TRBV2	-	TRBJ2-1	CASSASSGGAYNEQFF	TGTGCCAGCAGTGCATCTAGCGGGGGGGCTTACAATGAGCAGTTCTTC